This TCR beta chain was observed in a study of blood T cell repertoires in COVID-19. Study-level information: From the United States, Italy and Spain came samples of acute and convalescent COVID-19. PBMCs, B-cell-depleted T cells, or T cells were the source of the cDNA or gDNA that made up the material.

Measured with immunoSEQ multiplex PCR; TCRdb has only the in-frame clones, and not every one. Here the sample spans about 210,000 clones, about 87% being singletons. Germline values: CDR1 LGHDT, CDR2 YNNKEL (reference sequence). The CDR3 runs to 14 residues. Losses at the gene ends were 5 bases for V and 1 base for J; bases not matched to a gene: 4. V and J are TRBV3-1 (or the pseudogene TRBV3-2) and TRBJ1-1; TRBD1 aligns across 7 bases. The source of this sequence is a man aged 65 to 79 with acute or convalescent COVID-19. Material: peripheral blood. The CDR3 DNA follows: TGTGCCAGCAGCACCGGGACAGCGAACACTGAAGCTTTCTTT. Its protein product is CASSTGTANTEAFF.